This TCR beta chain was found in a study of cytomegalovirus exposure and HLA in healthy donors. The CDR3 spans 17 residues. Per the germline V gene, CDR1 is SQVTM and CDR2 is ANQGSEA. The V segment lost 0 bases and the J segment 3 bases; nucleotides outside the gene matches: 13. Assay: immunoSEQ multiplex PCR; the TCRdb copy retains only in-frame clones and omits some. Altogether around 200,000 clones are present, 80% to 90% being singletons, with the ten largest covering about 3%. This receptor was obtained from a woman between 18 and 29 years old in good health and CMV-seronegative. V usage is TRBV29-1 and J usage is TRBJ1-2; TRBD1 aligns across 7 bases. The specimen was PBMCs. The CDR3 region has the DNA TGCAGCGTTGAAGATCTCCAGGGGGGCCCTACCTACTATGGCTACACCTTC. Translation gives CSVEDLQGGPTYYGYTF.